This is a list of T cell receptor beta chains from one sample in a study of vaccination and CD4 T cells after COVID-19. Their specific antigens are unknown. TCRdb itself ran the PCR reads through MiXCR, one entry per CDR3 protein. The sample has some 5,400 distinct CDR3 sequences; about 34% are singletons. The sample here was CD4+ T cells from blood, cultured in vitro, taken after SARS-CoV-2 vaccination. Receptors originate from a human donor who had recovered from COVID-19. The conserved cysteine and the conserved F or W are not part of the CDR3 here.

CDR3 protein: ASSRLGHTDTQY
V gene: TRBV7-2

CDR3 protein: AAGGVLGVLT
V gene: TRBV7-2

CDR3 protein: ASSEYDIRGLAELYEQY
V gene: TRBV2

CDR3 protein: ASSPFMLGQFYGYT
V gene: TRBV6-1

CDR3 protein: ASSSWTEAF
V gene: TRBV5-1

CDR3 protein: ASSESERVPYEQY
V gene: TRBV25-1

CDR3 protein: ASSPPLGGSKAF
V gene: TRBV5-5

CDR3 protein: ASSIDRDSHEQY
V gene: TRBV19

CDR3 protein: ASSPARPNEAF
V gene: TRBV7-2

CDR3 protein: ATSVGNQPQH
V gene: TRBV24-1

CDR3 protein: ASSLIPGQNTEAF
V gene: TRBV4-1

CDR3 protein: ASSYLHYGYT
V gene: TRBV12-3/TRBV12-4

CDR3 protein: SARLQGWSYGYT
V gene: TRBV20-1

CDR3 protein: ASSPGLAGSPSTDTQY
V gene: TRBV7-3

CDR3 protein: ASSQGQGVNTEAF
V gene: TRBV4-2

CDR3 protein: SARGSRREGTEAF
V gene: TRBV20-1

CDR3 protein: ATSRGSHLAGAGQPQH
V gene: TRBV15

CDR3 protein: ASSLGVTETQY
V gene: TRBV12-3/TRBV12-4

CDR3 protein: ASRGTGESQPQH
V gene: TRBV27

CDR3 protein: AWRGGRTYGYT
V gene: TRBV30

CDR3 protein: ASRPTANYGYT
V gene: TRBV6-2/TRBV6-3

CDR3 protein: ASSFPDGTGGGYT
V gene: TRBV28

CDR3 protein: SAPRKETQY
V gene: TRBV20-1

CDR3 protein: ASSLGQNQPQH
V gene: TRBV14

CDR3 protein: ASRTRNSGKGEQF
V gene: TRBV28

CDR3 protein: ASSPDRDEEQY
V gene: TRBV28

CDR3 protein: ASTPWPVGERPGANVLT
V gene: TRBV27

CDR3 protein: ASSQARSEQY
V gene: TRBV3-1

CDR3 protein: ASSSGLDTEAF
V gene: TRBV2

CDR3 protein: ASSPTDDRDTQY
V gene: TRBV28

CDR3 protein: ASIPVRLPGNTIY
V gene: TRBV21-1

CDR3 protein: ASSIYTAPQH
V gene: TRBV19

CDR3 protein: ASSKLGAGHHEAF
V gene: TRBV27

CDR3 protein: SARDNYGYT
V gene: TRBV20-1

CDR3 protein: ASSLGGHSGANVLT
V gene: TRBV5-1

CDR3 protein: ASSPAGISYEQY
V gene: TRBV5-4

CDR3 protein: ASSPKVLTDTQY
V gene: TRBV7-9

CDR3 protein: ASSRGADTQY
V gene: TRBV6-1

CDR3 protein: SARTSGSTDTQY
V gene: TRBV20-1

CDR3 protein: ASSQVAHDPIGL
V gene: TRBV14

CDR3 protein: ASSPGLSSYNEQF
V gene: TRBV6-1

CDR3 protein: ASNPAGARHEQY
V gene: TRBV25-1

CDR3 protein: SAREDRHQPQH
V gene: TRBV20-1

CDR3 protein: SASSSGGAF
V gene: TRBV20-1

CDR3 protein: ASSSQGVGTEAF
V gene: TRBV19

CDR3 protein: ASSSAGTGELF
V gene: TRBV7-2

CDR3 protein: ASSLTVFYGYT
V gene: TRBV12-3/TRBV12-4

CDR3 protein: AISESGLVTGDNEQF
V gene: TRBV10-3

CDR3 protein: SARWGQRNTGELF
V gene: TRBV20-1

CDR3 protein: AISDEGGYNEQF
V gene: TRBV10-3

CDR3 protein: SARGLAGNEQF
V gene: TRBV20-1

CDR3 protein: AIRVGGEAYEQY
V gene: TRBV10-3

CDR3 protein: ASSLLSGPIDEQY
V gene: TRBV12-3/TRBV12-4

CDR3 protein: ASSQARTGVDNEQF
V gene: TRBV4-1

CDR3 protein: ASSPDGRNEQF
V gene: TRBV4-1

CDR3 protein: ASSLASPTDTQY
V gene: TRBV7-8

CDR3 protein: ASSQGVPIARGYT
V gene: TRBV4-1

CDR3 protein: SAIGQGAVYGYT
V gene: TRBV20-1

CDR3 protein: ASSIEGEGGEQY
V gene: TRBV19